The 18 T cell receptor beta chains below come from one sample, sequenced in a study of HIV-infected patients and healthy controls. Roughly three months, about 14 weeks, into antiretroviral therapy, follow-up blood was collected. All unsorted peripheral T cells were captured because whole blood was used without fractionation. Alpha and beta constant-region primers primed reverse transcription of around 550 ng RNA. Separate chain-specific third strand synthesis with multiplexing indices produced the alpha and beta libraries. TCRdb analysed the 5' RACE reads with MiXCR anew, one entry per CDR3 protein. Here the sample spans several thousand distinct CDR3 sequences, 7.4% being singletons. The sample was blood, taken during antiretroviral therapy. The receptors come from an adult with HIV infection.

This clonotype was seen many times. The chain uses TRBV5-1 and TRBJ2-2, with D hard to call. This CDR3 region has 15 residues. Trimming stripped 1 base from V and 2 bases from J, with 9 bases between. Germline CDR1 reads SGHRS; CDR2 reads YFSETQ. CDR3 nucleotide sequence: TGCGCCAGCAGCTTGTTCGGAGCCAACACCGGGGAGCTGTTTTTT. It encodes CASSLFGANTGELFF. Using reference TRBV5-1 and TRBJ2-2 for the parts outside the CDR3, the full variable domain is KAGVTQTPRYLIKTRGQQVTLSCSPISGHRSVSWYQQTPGQGLQFLFEYFSETQRNKGNFPGRFSGRQFSNSRSEMNVSTLELGDSALYLCASSLFGANTGELFFGEGSRLTVL.

This chain links TRBV24-1 with TRBJ1-1; tentative D call: TRBD1 (6 bases). The V and J ends lost 4 bases and 5 bases respectively, with 13 bases between them. The CDR3 consists of 14 residues. Germline CDR1 is KGHDR and CDR2 is SFDVKD. In DNA form, the CDR3 reads TGTGCCACCAGTGACCAAGGGGGTGGGACTGAAGCTTTCTTT. It codes for CATSDQGGGTEAFF.

V usage is TRBV27 and J usage is TRBJ2-2; D is unclear. The CDR3 is made up of 14 amino acids. V lost 5 bases and J lost 2, with 9 bases in between. Germline lookup yields CDR1 MNHEY and CDR2 SMNVEV (reference sequence). CDR3 amino acids: CASSLQDNTGELFF. CDR3 in DNA: TGTGCCAGCAGTCTCCAGGACAACACCGGGGAGCTGTTTTTT.

This clonotype counts as medium-sized. This sequence joins TRBV14 and TRBJ2-3; perhaps TRBD2 as D (6 bases). CDR1 is SGHDN and CDR2 is FVKESK in the germline V gene. V lost 5 bases, J lost 0 bases, and 15 bases lay in between. The CDR3 covers 16 residues. The CDR3 spells CASSYTGTSSTDTQYF. CDR3 DNA sequence: TGTGCCAGCAGCTACACCGGGACTTCCAGCACAGATACGCAGTATTTT.

This clonotype occurred a few times. This chain links TRBV14 with TRBJ2-7; TRBD1 might be the D (5 bases). V lost 5 bases and J 0 bases, leaving 8 bases between the germline ends. The CDR3 covers 13 residues. Germline loops: CDR1 SGHDN, CDR2 FVKESK. The CDR3 is CASSDSISYEQYF. CDR3 coding DNA: TGTGCCAGCAGCGACAGTATCTCCTACGAGCAGTACTTC.

By share, this clonotype counts as medium-sized (0.01 to 0.1%). V gene TRBV6-5 combines with J gene TRBJ1-1; TRBD1 is a possible D gene (6 bases). CDR1 is MNHEY, CDR2 SVGAGI, per germline. V lost 10 bases to trimming and J lost 4 bases, with 19 bases between them. The CDR3 is 14 residues long. DNA for the CDR3: TGTGCCACTGAGATCACCCAGGGGAGCACTGAAGCTTTCTTT. Its protein is CATEITQGSTEAFF.

Sample share makes this clonotype medium-sized. The chain is built from TRBV4-2 and TRBJ2-7; D is unclear. The CDR3 loop spans 13 amino acids. The V end lost 0 bases, the J end lost 3 bases, and 6 bases lay between the germline ends. Germline V CDR1 and CDR2: LGHNA, YNFKEQ. The CDR3 reads CASSQDQNYEQYF. The CDR3 DNA reads as TGTGCCAGCAGCCAAGATCAAAACTACGAGCAGTACTTC.

This clonotype is judged medium-sized. The rearrangement uses TRBV29-1 and TRBJ2-1, with TRBD2 matching over 9 bases. The germline V gene has CDR1 SQVTM and CDR2 ANQGSEA. Trimming took 1 base from V and 4 from J; bases not matched to a gene: 8. CDR3 length: 16 residues. DNA of the CDR3: TGCAGCGTTGAAGGGGGACTAGCAGGCTCTTACAATGAGCAGTTCTTC. This encodes CSVEGGLAGSYNEQFF.

By share, this clonotype counts as medium-sized. The V gene is TRBV30, the J gene TRBJ2-3; the D call may be TRBD1 or TRBD2 (6 bases each). The CDR3 loop spans 15 amino acids. In germline, CDR1 is GTSNPN, CDR2 SVGIG (reference sequence). Between the trimmed V and J ends, which lost 2 bases and 4 bases, there was a span of 16 bases. CDR3 in amino acids: CAWSWGAQLSDTQYF. CDR3 nucleotide sequence: TGTGCCTGGAGTTGGGGGGCTCAGTTGTCAGATACGCAGTATTTT.

Only a few counts were recorded for this clonotype. This chain connects TRBV6-5 to TRBJ2-5; 7 bases line up with TRBD2. V lost 0 bases to trimming and J lost 5 bases; unmatched junction nucleotides: 3. Per the germline V gene, CDR1 is MNHEY and CDR2 is SVGAGI. CDR3 length: 14 amino acids. The CDR3 reads CASSYSGGMETQYF. The CDR3 coding sequence is TGTGCCAGCAGTTACTCGGGGGGGATGGAGACCCAGTACTTC.

The V call is TRBV27, the J call TRBJ2-6; no reliable D call. V lost 8 bases to trimming and J lost 0 bases, with 5 bases between them. Germline CDR1 MNHEY, CDR2 SMNVEV (reference sequence). The CDR3 is 13 residues long. CDR3 residues: CASGDSGANVLTF. For the CDR3, the DNA is TGTGCCAGCGGGGACTCTGGGGCCAACGTCCTGACTTTC.

By frequency in the sample, this clonotype is medium-sized (0.01 to 0.1%). The rearrangement uses TRBV25-1 and TRBJ2-7; no firm D call. CDR1 is MGHDK, CDR2 SYGVNS, per germline. The CDR3 runs 13 residues. V lost 2 bases and J 0 bases, leaving 5 bases between the germline ends. The CDR3 DNA reads as TGTGCCAGCAGTGAACACAGCTCCTACGAGCAGTACTTC. Translated: CASSEHSSYEQYF.

This clonotype was seen at least ten times. V usage is TRBV4-2 and J usage is TRBJ1-5, with a tentative D call TRBD1 (5 bases). The CDR3 is made up of 16 amino acids. Trimming pared 0 bases from V and 9 bases from J, leaving 18 bases between. Germline V CDR1 and CDR2: LGHNA, YNFKEQ. CDR3 sequence reads: CASSQDLQEYHRPQHF. The DNA for the CDR3 is TGTGCCAGCAGCCAAGATTTACAGGAATACCACCGGCCCCAGCATTTT.

This clonotype was recorded many times. This chain connects TRBV12-3 or TRBV12-4 to TRBJ2-3; D possibly matches TRBD1 or TRBD2 (5 bases each). Deletions cut 7 bases from V and 6 bases from J, with 14 bases between. The CDR3 extends over 13 amino acids. The CDR3 protein is CASIFGTGDTQYF. CDR3 DNA: TGTGCCAGCATTTTCGGGACCGGGGATACGCAGTATTTT.

This clonotype is classed as medium-sized. The gene calls are TRBV11-2 and TRBJ1-3, with D uncertain. Trimming removed 1 base from V and 5 bases from J, with 12 bases in between. Germline CDR1 is SGHAT and CDR2 is FQNNGV. The length of the CDR3 is 15 residues. CDR3 DNA: TGTGCCAGCAGCTTAGGTACGGGCAGCAGAAACACCATATATTTT. Protein product: CASSLGTGSRNTIYF.

This clonotype was counted ten times or more. V gene TRBV27 combines with J gene TRBJ1-1, with a tentative D call TRBD1 (5 bases). This CDR3 region has 15 residues. Trimming cost V 3 bases and J 5 bases, with 16 bases left between them. Per the germline V gene, CDR1 is MNHEY and CDR2 is SMNVEV (reference sequence). CDR3 loop: CASSFYSPGQTEAFF. In DNA, the CDR3 is TGTGCCAGCAGTTTTTATAGTCCAGGGCAAACTGAAGCTTTCTTT.

By share of the sample, this clonotype is medium-sized. The chain is built from TRBV2 and TRBJ2-5, with 14 bases matching TRBD2. This CDR3 is 18 amino acids long. CDR1 is SNHLY and CDR2 is FYNNEI in the germline V gene. Trimming took 6 bases from V and 5 from J; bases not matched to a gene: 14. This chain's CDR3 is CASRDSGLAGVDGETQYF. For the CDR3, the DNA is TGTGCCAGCAGAGACTCGGGACTAGCGGGAGTGGACGGGGAGACCCAGTACTTC.

By proportion, this clonotype is medium-sized (0.01 to 0.1%). The chain employs TRBV29-1 and TRBJ2-5; tentatively, D is TRBD1 or TRBD2 (5 bases each). This CDR3 is built from 13 residues. CDR1 and CDR2 from the germline V gene are SQVTM and ANQGSEA. V shed 7 bases and J shed 2 bases, with 14 bases lying between them. The chain's CDR3 is CSAERDGQETQYF. The CDR3 nucleotides read TGCAGCGCCGAAAGGGACGGACAAGAGACCCAGTACTTC. Together with reference TRBV29-1 and TRBJ2-5, the CDR3 gives the full variable domain: SAVISQKPSRDICQRGTSLTIQCQVDSQVTMMFWYRQQPGQSLTLIATANQGSEATYESGFVIDKFPISRPNLTFSTLTVSNMSPEDSSIYLCSAERDGQETQYFGPGTRLLVL.